Listed here are 12 T cell receptor beta chains from one sample, sequenced in a study of T cells after yellow fever vaccination. A single record per CDR3 protein comes from TCRdb applying MiXCR to the 5' RACE reads. The sample has a few hundred thousand distinct CDR3 sequences; 10% to 15% are singletons. The starting material was CD4+ T cells sorted from PBMCs, obtained 45 days after the yellow fever booster vaccination. These receptors were collected from a man aged 25 to 40 who received the YFV17D yellow fever vaccine.

In its sample, this clonotype was seen a few times. CDR3 protein: CASSPPKGQGAGTQETQYF. The DNA for the CDR3 is TGTGCCAGCTCACCACCGAAGGGACAGGGGGCCGGAACCCAAGAGACCCAGTACTTC. The chain couples TRBV18 to TRBJ2-5, with 12 bases that match TRBD1. Germline values: CDR1 KGHSH, CDR2 LQKENI. J gave up 1 base and V 0 bases, and 9 bases lay outside the gene matches. The length of the CDR3 is 19 residues.

This clonotype showed up just a few times. The V call is TRBV7-2, the J call TRBJ2-3, with TRBD2 matching 7 bases. Germline V gives CDR1 SGHTA, CDR2 FQGNSA. The CDR3 covers 15 residues. The ends lost 6 bases at V and 0 bases at J; junction bases unmatched: 6. CDR3 sequence reads: CASRSGGRSTDTQYF. CDR3 bases: TGTGCCAGCAGAAGTGGCGGGAGAAGCACAGATACGCAGTATTTT.

The chain's CDR3 is CASSSRTGLTDTQYF. CDR3 nucleotide sequence: TGTGCCAGCAGCTCCCGGACAGGGCTCACAGATACGCAGTATTTT. The chain employs TRBV3-1 and TRBJ2-3; 8 bases map to TRBD1. There are 15 residues in the CDR3. Germline V lookup: CDR1 LGHDT, CDR2 YNNKEL (reference sequence). J gave up 2 bases and V 5 bases, and 6 bases lay outside the gene matches.

The chain carries TRBV5-1 and TRBJ2-3; D not certain. V lost 7 bases and J lost 0, with 15 bases in between. Looked up from germline, CDR1 is SGHRS and CDR2 is YFSETQ. The CDR3 spans 15 residues. The chain's CDR3 is CASRVIGPSTDTQYF. CDR3 DNA: TGCGCCAGCCGCGTTATCGGTCCTAGCACAGATACGCAGTATTTT.

This clonotype was detected a few times. The J gene is TRBJ1-1, the V gene TRBV5-5; unclear D gene. Trimming removed 1 base at V and 1 base at J, with 11 bases between. The CDR3 runs 15 residues. Germline assignment: CDR1 SGHKS and CDR2 YYEKEE (reference sequence). CDR3 nucleotide sequence: TGTGCCAGCAGCTTGCAGCCAGGAGCGAACACTGAAGCTTTCTTT. As protein: CASSLQPGANTEAFF.

The CDR3 DNA sequence: TGTGCCAGCAGCTTCGGTGGGGGACTCCAAGAGACCCAGTACTTC. It translates to CASSFGGGLQETQYF. This sequence joins TRBV11-3 and TRBJ2-5; D is perhaps TRBD2 (6 bases). Germline assignment: CDR1 SGHNT and CDR2 YENEEA. The CDR3 loop spans 15 amino acids. V shed 3 bases and J shed 1 base, with 12 bases lying between them.

This clonotype was seen at least ten times. The chain joins TRBV5-5 to TRBJ2-1; 11 bases match TRBD2. V shed 4 bases and J 0 bases; nucleotides not matched to a gene: 0. This CDR3 region has 15 residues. Germline CDR1 and CDR2: SGHKS and YYEKEE (reference sequence). CDR3 DNA sequence: TGTGCCAGCAGCGGGACTAGCGGCTCCTACAATGAGCAGTTCTTC. This encodes CASSGTSGSYNEQFF.

This clonotype came up a few times. The rearrangement links TRBV24-1 to TRBJ2-2; weak D call: TRBD1 (6 bases). Looked up from germline, CDR1 is KGHDR and CDR2 is SFDVKD. This CDR3 has 13 residues. Deletions cut 8 bases from V and 4 bases from J, with 10 bases between. The CDR3 region is CATMSGVTGELFF. The CDR3 nucleotides are TGTGCCACCATGTCAGGGGTCACCGGGGAGCTGTTTTTT.

This clonotype was observed a few times. The chain recombines TRBV5-1 with TRBJ2-2, with D perhaps matching TRBD2 (6 bases). Trimming removed 3 bases at V and 5 bases at J, with 17 bases between. Germline values: CDR1 SGHRS, CDR2 YFSETQ. This CDR3 is built from 16 residues. CDR3 sequence: CASSSDPGLGTGELFF. In DNA, the CDR3 is TGCGCCAGCAGCTCCGACCCGGGACTTGGAACCGGGGAGCTGTTTTTT.

This clonotype was counted only a few times. The chain has TRBV20-1 and TRBJ2-3; tentatively, D is TRBD2 (6 bases). With 6 bases removed from V and 1 base from J, the gap between germline ends came to 17 bases. Per germline, CDR1 DFQATT and CDR2 SNEGSKA (reference sequence). This CDR3 has 15 amino acids. Here the CDR3 reads CSARGAGWGTDTQYF. CDR3 DNA sequence: TGCAGTGCCCGCGGGGCGGGATGGGGCACAGATACGCAGTATTTT.

This clonotype was found a few times. The chain joins TRBV7-2 to TRBJ2-4; the D gene is possibly TRBD2 (5 bases). Trimming took 2 bases from V and 2 from J, leaving 13 bases between them. The CDR3 is 16 amino acids. The germline CDR1 and CDR2 sequences are SGHTA and FQGNSA. This CDR3 reads CASSLPVRLTKNIQYF. In nucleotides, the CDR3 is TGTGCCAGCAGCTTACCCGTCAGACTAACCAAAAACATTCAGTACTTC.

V gene TRBV28 combines with J gene TRBJ2-7; 7 bases align to TRBD2. The CDR3 has 14 residues. Losses at the gene ends were 7 bases for V and 3 bases for J; bases not matched to a gene: 9. CDR1 is MDHEN and CDR2 is SYDVKM in the germline V gene. This CDR3 is CASIESGINYEQYF. In DNA, the CDR3 is TGTGCCAGCATCGAGAGCGGGATCAACTACGAGCAGTACTTC.